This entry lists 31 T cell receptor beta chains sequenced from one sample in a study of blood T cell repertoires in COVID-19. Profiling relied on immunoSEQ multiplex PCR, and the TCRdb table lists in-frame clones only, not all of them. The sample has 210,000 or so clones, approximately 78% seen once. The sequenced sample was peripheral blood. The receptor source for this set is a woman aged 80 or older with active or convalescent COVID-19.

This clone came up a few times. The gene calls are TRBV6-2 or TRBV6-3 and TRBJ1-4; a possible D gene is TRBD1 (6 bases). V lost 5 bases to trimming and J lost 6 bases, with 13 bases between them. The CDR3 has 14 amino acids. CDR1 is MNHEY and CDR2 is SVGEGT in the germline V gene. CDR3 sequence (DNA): TGTGCCAGCAGTCCCTGGACAGCGGATGAAAAACTGTTTTTT. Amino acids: CASSPWTADEKLFF.

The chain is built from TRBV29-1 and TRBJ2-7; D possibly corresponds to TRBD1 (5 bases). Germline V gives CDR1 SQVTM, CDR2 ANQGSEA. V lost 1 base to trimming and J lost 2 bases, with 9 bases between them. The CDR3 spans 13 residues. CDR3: CSVEVTGAYEQYF. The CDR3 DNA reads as TGCAGCGTTGAAGTTACAGGAGCCTACGAGCAGTACTTC.

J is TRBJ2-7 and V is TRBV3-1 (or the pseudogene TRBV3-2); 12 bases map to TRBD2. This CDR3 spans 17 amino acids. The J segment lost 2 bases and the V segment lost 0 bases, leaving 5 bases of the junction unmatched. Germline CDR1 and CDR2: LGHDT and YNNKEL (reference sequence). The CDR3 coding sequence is TGTGCCAGCAGCCAAGAGAAGACTAGCGGGGGACCCTACGAGCAGTACTTC. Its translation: CASSQEKTSGGPYEQYF.

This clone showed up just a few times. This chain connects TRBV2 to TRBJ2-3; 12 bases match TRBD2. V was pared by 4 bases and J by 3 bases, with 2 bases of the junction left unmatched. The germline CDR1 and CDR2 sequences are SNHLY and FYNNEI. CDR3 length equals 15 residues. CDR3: CASSVGTSGTDTQYF. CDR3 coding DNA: TGTGCCAGCAGTGTTGGGACTAGCGGGACAGATACGCAGTATTTT.

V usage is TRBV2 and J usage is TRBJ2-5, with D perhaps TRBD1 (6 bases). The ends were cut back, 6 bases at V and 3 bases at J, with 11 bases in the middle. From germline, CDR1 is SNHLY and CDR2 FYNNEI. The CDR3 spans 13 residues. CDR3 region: CASSDRSKETQYF. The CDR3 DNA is TGTGCCAGCAGCGACAGGTCAAAAGAGACCCAGTACTTC.

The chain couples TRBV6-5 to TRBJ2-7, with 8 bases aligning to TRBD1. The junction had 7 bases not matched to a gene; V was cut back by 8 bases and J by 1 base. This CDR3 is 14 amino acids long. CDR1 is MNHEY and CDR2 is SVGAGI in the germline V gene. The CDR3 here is CASGRQGSSYEQYF. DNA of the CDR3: TGTGCCAGCGGAAGACAGGGGTCGTCCTACGAGCAGTACTTC.

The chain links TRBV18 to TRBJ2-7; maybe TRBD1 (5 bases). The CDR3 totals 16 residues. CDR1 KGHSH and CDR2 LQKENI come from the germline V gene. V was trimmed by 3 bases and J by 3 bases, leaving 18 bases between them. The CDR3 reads CASSPRLTGWNYEQYF. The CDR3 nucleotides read TGTGCCAGCTCACCCCGTCTCACAGGATGGAACTACGAGCAGTACTTC.

The CDR3 sequence: CASSQTGTPEAFF. CDR3 nucleotide sequence: TGTGCCAGCTCACAAACAGGGACCCCTGAAGCTTTCTTT. The chain links TRBV18 to TRBJ1-1, with D perhaps TRBD1 (6 bases). Germline assignment: CDR1 KGHSH and CDR2 LQKENI. The CDR3 length is 13 residues. V was shortened by 4 bases and J by 6 bases, with 12 bases between the two germline ends.

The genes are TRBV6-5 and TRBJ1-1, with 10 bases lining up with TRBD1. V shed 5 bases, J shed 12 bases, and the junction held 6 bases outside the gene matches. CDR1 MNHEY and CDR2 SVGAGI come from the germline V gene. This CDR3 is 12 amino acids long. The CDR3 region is CASSLDRGSTFF. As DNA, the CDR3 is TGTGCCAGCAGTCTGGACAGGGGGTCCACTTTCTTT.

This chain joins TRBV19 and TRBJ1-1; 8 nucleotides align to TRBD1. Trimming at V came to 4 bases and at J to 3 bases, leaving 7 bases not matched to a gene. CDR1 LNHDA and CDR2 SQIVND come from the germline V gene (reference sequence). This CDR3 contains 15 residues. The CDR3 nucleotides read TGTGCCAGTAGTACCCCGGACAGGGCCTACACTGAAGCTTTCTTT. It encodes CASSTPDRAYTEAFF.

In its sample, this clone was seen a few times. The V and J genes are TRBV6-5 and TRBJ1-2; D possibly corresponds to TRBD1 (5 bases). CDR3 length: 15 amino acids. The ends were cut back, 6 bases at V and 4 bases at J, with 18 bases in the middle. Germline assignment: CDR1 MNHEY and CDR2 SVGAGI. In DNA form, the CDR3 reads TGTGCCAGCAGCTTTGACGTGATAAGGGGCTATGGCTACACCTTC. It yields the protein CASSFDVIRGYGYTF.

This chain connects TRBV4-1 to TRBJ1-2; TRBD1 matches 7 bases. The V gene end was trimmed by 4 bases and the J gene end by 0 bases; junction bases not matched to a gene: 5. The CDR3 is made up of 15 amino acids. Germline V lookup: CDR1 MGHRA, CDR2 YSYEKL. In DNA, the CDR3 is TGCGCCAGCAGCCTGGGCACAGGGGCTAACTATGGCTACACCTTC. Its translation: CASSLGTGANYGYTF.

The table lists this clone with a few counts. As DNA, the CDR3 is TGTGCCAGCAGCACTTTGATTGAGCAGTTCTTC. Protein: CASSTLIEQFF. This sequence joins TRBV12-3 or TRBV12-4 and TRBJ2-1; D ambiguous. This CDR3 region has 11 residues. Trimming removed 6 bases at V and 9 bases at J, with 9 bases between.

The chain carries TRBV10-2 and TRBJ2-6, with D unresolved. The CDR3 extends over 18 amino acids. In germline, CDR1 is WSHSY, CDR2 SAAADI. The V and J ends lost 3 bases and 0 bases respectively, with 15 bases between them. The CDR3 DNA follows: TGCGCCAGCAGTGACCCGGCAGGCTTCCTCTCTGGGGCCAACGTCCTGACTTTC. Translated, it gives CASSDPAGFLSGANVLTF.

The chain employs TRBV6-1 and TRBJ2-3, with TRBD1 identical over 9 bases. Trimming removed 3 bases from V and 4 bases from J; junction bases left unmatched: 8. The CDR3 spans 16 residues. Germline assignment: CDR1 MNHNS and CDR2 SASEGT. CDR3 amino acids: CASSDDRGVPADTQYF. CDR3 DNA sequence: TGTGCCAGCAGTGACGACAGGGGGGTACCCGCAGATACGCAGTATTTT.

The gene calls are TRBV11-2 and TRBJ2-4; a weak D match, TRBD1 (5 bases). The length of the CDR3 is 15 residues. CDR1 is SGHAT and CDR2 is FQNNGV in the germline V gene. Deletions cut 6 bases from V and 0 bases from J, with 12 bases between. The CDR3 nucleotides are TGTGCCAGCAGAAATACAGGTCTAGCCAAAAACATTCAGTACTTC. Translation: CASRNTGLAKNIQYF.

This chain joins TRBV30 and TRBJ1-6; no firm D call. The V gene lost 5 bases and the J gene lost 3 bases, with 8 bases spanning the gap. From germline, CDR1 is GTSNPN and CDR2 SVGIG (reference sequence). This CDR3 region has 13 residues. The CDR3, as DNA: TGTGCCTGGGATAGCTTCTATAATTCACCCCTCCACTTT. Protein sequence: CAWDSFYNSPLHF.

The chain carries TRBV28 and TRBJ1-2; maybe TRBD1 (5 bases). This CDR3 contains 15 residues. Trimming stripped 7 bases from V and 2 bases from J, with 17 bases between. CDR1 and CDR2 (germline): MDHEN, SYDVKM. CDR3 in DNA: TGTGCCAGCATGGGTTTTCACACAGGAAACTATGGCTACACCTTC. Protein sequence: CASMGFHTGNYGYTF.

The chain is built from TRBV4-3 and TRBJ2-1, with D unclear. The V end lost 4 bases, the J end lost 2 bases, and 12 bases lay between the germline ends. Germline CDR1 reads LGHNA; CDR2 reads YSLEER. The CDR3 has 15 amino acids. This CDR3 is CASSPFSPAYNEQFF. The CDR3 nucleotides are TGCGCCAGCAGCCCGTTTTCGCCGGCCTACAATGAGCAGTTCTTC.

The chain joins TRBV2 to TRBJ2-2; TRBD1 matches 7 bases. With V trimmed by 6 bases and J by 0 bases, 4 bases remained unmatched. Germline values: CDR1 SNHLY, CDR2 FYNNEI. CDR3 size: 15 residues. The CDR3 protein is CASSLDRTNTGELFF. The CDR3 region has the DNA TGTGCCAGCAGCTTGGACAGGACGAACACCGGGGAGCTGTTTTTT. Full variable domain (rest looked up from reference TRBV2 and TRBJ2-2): EPEVTQTPSHQVTQMGQEVILRCVPISNHLYFYWYRQILGQKVEFLVSFYNNEISEKSEIFDDQFSVERPDGSNFTLKIRSTKLEDSAMYFCASSLDRTNTGELFFGEGSRLTVL.

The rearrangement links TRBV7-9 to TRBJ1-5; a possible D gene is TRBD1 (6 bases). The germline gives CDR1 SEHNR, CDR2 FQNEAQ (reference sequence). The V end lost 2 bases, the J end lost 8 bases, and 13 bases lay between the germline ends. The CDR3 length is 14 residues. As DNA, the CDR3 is TGTGCCAGCAGCTTATCACAGGGTAGAGAGCCCCAGCATTTT. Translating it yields CASSLSQGREPQHF.

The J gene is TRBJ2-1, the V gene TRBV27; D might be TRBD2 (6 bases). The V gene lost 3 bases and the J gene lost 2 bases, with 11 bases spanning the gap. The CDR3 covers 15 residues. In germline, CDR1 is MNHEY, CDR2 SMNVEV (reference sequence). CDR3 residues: CASSLSASAYNEQFF. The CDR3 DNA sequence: TGTGCCAGCAGTTTGTCGGCTAGCGCCTACAATGAGCAGTTCTTC.

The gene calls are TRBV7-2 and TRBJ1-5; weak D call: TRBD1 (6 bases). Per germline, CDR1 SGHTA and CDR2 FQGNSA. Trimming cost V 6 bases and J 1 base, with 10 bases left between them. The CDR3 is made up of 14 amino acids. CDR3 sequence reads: CASRPGTSNQPQHF. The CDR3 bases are TGTGCCAGCAGACCCGGGACAAGCAATCAGCCCCAGCATTTT.

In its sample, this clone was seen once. Written as DNA, the CDR3 is TGCGCCAGCAGCCAAGAAGCTTTCTCCTACAATGAGCAGTTCTTC. As protein: CASSQEAFSYNEQFF. The chain uses TRBV4-3 and TRBJ2-1; D gene unclear. Germline CDR1 LGHNA, CDR2 YSLEER. CDR3 length equals 15 residues. Trimming cost V 0 bases and J 0 bases, with 6 bases left between them.

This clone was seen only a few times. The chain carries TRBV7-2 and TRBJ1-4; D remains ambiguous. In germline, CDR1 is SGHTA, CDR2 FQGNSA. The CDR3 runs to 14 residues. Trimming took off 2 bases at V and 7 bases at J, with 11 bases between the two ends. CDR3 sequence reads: CASSLSLGGEKLFF. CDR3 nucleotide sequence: TGTGCCAGCAGCTTATCTCTAGGCGGTGAAAAACTGTTTTTT.

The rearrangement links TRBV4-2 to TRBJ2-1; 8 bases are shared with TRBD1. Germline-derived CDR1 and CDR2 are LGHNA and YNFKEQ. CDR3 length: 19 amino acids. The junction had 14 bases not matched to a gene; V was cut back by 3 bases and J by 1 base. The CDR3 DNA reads TGTGCCAGCAGCCACTCTTCGACTGGGACAGGAAAGTCCTACAATGAGCAGTTCTTC. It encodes CASSHSSTGTGKSYNEQFF.

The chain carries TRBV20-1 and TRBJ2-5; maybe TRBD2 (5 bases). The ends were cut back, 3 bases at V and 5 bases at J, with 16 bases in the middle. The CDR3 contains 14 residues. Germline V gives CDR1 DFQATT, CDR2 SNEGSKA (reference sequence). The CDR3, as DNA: TGCAGTGCTAGTTCTTTGGAAGGAGGTGAGACCCAGTACTTC. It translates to CSASSLEGGETQYF.

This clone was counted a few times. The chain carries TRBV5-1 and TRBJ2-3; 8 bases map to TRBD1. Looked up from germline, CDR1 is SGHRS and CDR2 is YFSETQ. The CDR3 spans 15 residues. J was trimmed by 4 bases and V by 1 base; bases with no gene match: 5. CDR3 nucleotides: TGCGCCAGCAGCTTGCAGGGGGCGAGTTCAGATACGCAGTATTTT. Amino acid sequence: CASSLQGASSDTQYF. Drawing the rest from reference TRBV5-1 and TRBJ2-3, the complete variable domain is KAGVTQTPRYLIKTRGQQVTLSCSPISGHRSVSWYQQTPGQGLQFLFEYFSETQRNKGNFPGRFSGRQFSNSRSEMNVSTLELGDSALYLCASSLQGASSDTQYFGPGTRLTVL.

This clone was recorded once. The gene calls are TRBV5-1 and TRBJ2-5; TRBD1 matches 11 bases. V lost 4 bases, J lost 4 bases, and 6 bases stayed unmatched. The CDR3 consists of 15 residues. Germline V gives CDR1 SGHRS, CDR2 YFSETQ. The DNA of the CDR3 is TGCGCCAGCAGCGGGACAGGGGGAGGGAGAGAGACCCAGTACTTC. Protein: CASSGTGGGRETQYF.

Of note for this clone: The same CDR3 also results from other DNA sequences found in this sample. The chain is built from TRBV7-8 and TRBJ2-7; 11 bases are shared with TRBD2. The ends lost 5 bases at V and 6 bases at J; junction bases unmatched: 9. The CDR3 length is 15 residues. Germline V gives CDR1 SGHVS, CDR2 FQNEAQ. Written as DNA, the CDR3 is TGTGCCAGCAGCACCCTAGCGGGGGGCCTCGGCGAGCAGTACTTC. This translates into CASSTLAGGLGEQYF.

The CDR3 DNA reads TGTGCCAGCAATCCAGGGGCAATGAACACTGAAGCTTTCTTT. It specifies CASNPGAMNTEAFF. The V call is TRBV28, the J call TRBJ1-1; maybe TRBD1 (6 bases). The CDR3 consists of 14 residues. Looked up from germline, CDR1 is MDHEN and CDR2 is SYDVKM. V shed 7 bases and J shed 0 bases, with 12 bases lying between them.